A selection of T cell receptor beta chains follows, all from one sample in a study of shared clonotypes between healthy human individuals. Sequencing used immunoSEQ multiplex PCR; TCRdb keeps in-frame clones, though not all of them. The sample includes about 2 million clones, about 95% of them seen just once. The sequenced sample was naive CD4+ T cells sorted from blood. Receptor source: a man between 18 and 29 years old in good health. Each CDR3 is given with its conserved first and last residue. A D gene is named only where the DNA matches it firmly. Some rows have no size entry. The others give once, few or many, or a class for an expanded clone.

j_call: TRBJ2-7
clone_size: once
v_call: TRBV7-2
d_call: .
cdr3_aa: CASSLVQAGEQYF
cdr3_nt: TGTGCCAGCAGCTTAGTCCAGGCGGGCGAGCAGTACTTC

j_call: TRBJ2-5
clone_size: .
v_call: TRBV4-1
d_call: TRBD1
cdr3_aa: CASSQYGTVQETQYF
cdr3_nt: TGCGCCAGCAGCCAATACGGGACAGTGCAAGAGACCCAGTACTTC

j_call: TRBJ2-4
clone_size: once
v_call: TRBV11-2
d_call: TRBD2
cdr3_aa: CASSLYLRTSGKNIQYF
cdr3_nt: TGTGCCAGCAGCTTATACCTCCGGACTAGCGGGAAGAACATTCAGTACTTC

j_call: TRBJ1-5
clone_size: .
v_call: TRBV2
d_call: .
cdr3_aa: CASSESGGNQPQHF
cdr3_nt: TGTGCCAGCAGTGAATCCGGGGGAAATCAGCCCCAGCATTTT

j_call: TRBJ2-3
clone_size: .
v_call: TRBV29-1
d_call: TRBD2
cdr3_aa: CSVLTSGRALDTQYF
cdr3_nt: TGCAGCGTCCTTACTAGCGGGAGGGCCTTAGATACGCAGTATTTT

j_call: TRBJ2-5
clone_size: once
v_call: TRBV5-1
d_call: .
cdr3_aa: CASSLGTLGQETQYF
cdr3_nt: TGCGCCAGCAGCTTGGGTACACTAGGTCAAGAGACCCAGTACTTC

j_call: TRBJ1-6
clone_size: once
v_call: TRBV7-8
d_call: TRBD1
cdr3_aa: CASSFHRGTDSSYNSPLHF
cdr3_nt: TGTGCCAGCAGCTTCCACAGGGGGACCGACAGCTCCTATAATTCACCCCTCCACTTT

j_call: TRBJ2-7
clone_size: .
v_call: TRBV27
d_call: TRBD1
cdr3_aa: CASSLRQGTYEQYF
cdr3_nt: TGTGCCAGCAGTTTACGACAGGGTACCTACGAGCAGTACTTC

j_call: TRBJ2-7
clone_size: once
v_call: TRBV6-1
d_call: .
cdr3_aa: CASSKAGEGYEQYF
cdr3_nt: TGTGCCAGCAGTAAGGCAGGGGAGGGCTACGAGCAGTACTTC

j_call: TRBJ2-7
clone_size: .
v_call: TRBV28
d_call: .
cdr3_aa: CASSRAGTSYEQYF
cdr3_nt: TGTGCCAGCAGTCGCGCTGGGACTTCCTACGAGCAGTACTTC

j_call: TRBJ2-7
clone_size: .
v_call: TRBV5-4
d_call: .
cdr3_aa: CASSRDSYSYEQYF
cdr3_nt: TGTGCCAGCAGCCGCGACAGTTACTCCTACGAGCAGTACTTC

j_call: TRBJ2-3
clone_size: .
v_call: TRBV5-4
d_call: TRBD2
cdr3_aa: CASSLDSGTQYF
cdr3_nt: TGTGCCAGCAGCTTGGATAGCGGGACGCAGTATTTT

j_call: TRBJ2-6
clone_size: .
v_call: TRBV10-3
d_call: TRBD1
cdr3_aa: CAISGGTGPSGANVLTF
cdr3_nt: TGTGCCATCAGTGGGGGGACAGGGCCCTCTGGGGCCAACGTCCTGACTTTC

j_call: TRBJ1-3
clone_size: .
v_call: TRBV11-2
d_call: TRBD1
cdr3_aa: CASSSYPGGDSGNTIYF
cdr3_nt: TGTGCCAGCAGCTCCTACCCAGGGGGAGACTCTGGAAACACCATATATTTT

j_call: TRBJ2-4
clone_size: .
v_call: TRBV19
d_call: TRBD2
cdr3_aa: CASSESSGGDTGKNIQYF
cdr3_nt: TGTGCCAGTAGCGAATCTAGCGGGGGTGATACAGGCAAAAACATTCAGTACTTC

j_call: TRBJ2-1
clone_size: .
v_call: TRBV6-5
d_call: TRBD1
cdr3_aa: CASSRTGLNEQFF
cdr3_nt: TGTGCCAGCAGTAGGACAGGGCTCAATGAGCAGTTCTTC

j_call: TRBJ2-1
clone_size: .
v_call: TRBV4-1
d_call: .
cdr3_aa: CASSQVDEQFF
cdr3_nt: TGCGCCAGCAGCCAAGTAGATGAGCAGTTCTTC